This T cell receptor beta chain was observed in a study of T cells after yellow fever vaccination. Overall study results and limits: CD4 and CD8 compartments shared a small share of clonotypes, likely from convergent recombination. Sorted repertoires could include abundant contaminating clonotypes from bulk cells.

The junction had 8 bases not matched to a gene; V was cut back by 6 bases and J by 10 bases. CDR1 and CDR2 (germline): SNHLY, FYNNEI. The CDR3 is 14 amino acids. 5'RACE template switching generated TCR cDNA, adding a universal primer site and UMIs. Each CDR3 protein is one row after TCRdb ran MiXCR on the 5' RACE reads. This sample has some 320,000 distinct CDR3 sequences, with 8.5% to 9% found just once. As concerns this clonotype: Its antigen is unidentified.

The input for sequencing was PBMCs, taken on the day of the first yellow fever vaccination. The sequence derives from a man aged 18 to 30 who received the YFV17D yellow fever vaccine. The gene calls are TRBV2 and TRBJ1-6, with 8 bases identical to TRBD1. The CDR3 spells CASRLTGGRSPLHF. In DNA, the CDR3 is TGTGCCAGCAGGCTCACAGGGGGGCGGTCACCCCTCCACTTT. Looking up the rest from reference TRBV2 and TRBJ1-6 gives the full variable domain: EPEVTQTPSHQVTQMGQEVILRCVPISNHLYFYWYRQILGQKVEFLVSFYNNEISEKSEIFDDQFSVERPDGSNFTLKIRSTKLEDSAMYFCASRLTGGRSPLHFGNGTRLTVT.